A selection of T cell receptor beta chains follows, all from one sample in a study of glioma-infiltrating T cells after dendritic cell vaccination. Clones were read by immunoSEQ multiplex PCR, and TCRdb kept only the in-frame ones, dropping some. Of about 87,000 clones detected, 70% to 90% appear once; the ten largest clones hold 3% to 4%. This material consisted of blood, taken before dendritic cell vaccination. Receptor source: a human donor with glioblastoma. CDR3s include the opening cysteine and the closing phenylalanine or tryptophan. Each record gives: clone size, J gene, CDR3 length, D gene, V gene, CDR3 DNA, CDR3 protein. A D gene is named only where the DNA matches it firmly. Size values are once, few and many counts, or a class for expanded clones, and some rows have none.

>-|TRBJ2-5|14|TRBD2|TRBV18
TGTGCCAGCTCACAGAGCGGGGGCCGGGAGACCCAGTACTTC
CASSQSGGRETQYF
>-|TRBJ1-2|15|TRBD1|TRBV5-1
TGCGCCAGCAGCTCCGGGACAGGGAATAACTATGGCTACACCTTC
CASSSGTGNNYGYTF
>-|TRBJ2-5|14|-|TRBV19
TGTGCCAGTAGTATTTCAGCGTACCAAGAGACCCAGTACTTC
CASSISAYQETQYF
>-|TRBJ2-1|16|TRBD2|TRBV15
TGTGCCACCAGCAGAGGGGGACTAGCGGAAAACAATGAGCAGTTCTTC
CATSRGGLAENNEQFF
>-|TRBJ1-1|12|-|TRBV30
TGTGCCTGGGACAGAGCGAACACTGAAGCTTTCTTT
CAWDRANTEAFF
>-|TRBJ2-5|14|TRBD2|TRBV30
TGTGCCTGGACCAGCGGGGGGGCCCAAGAGACCCAGTACTTC
CAWTSGGAQETQYF
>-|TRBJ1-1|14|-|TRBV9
TGTGCCAGCAGCCAAGGGCAGGGAGGCACTGAAGCTTTCTTT
CASSQGQGGTEAFF
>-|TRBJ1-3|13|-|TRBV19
TGTGCCAGTAGTATAGGCAGGGCCAACACCATATATTTT
CASSIGRANTIYF
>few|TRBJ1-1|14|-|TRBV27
TGTGCCAGCAGTAAAACAGGGTACGCCACTGAAGCTTTCTTT
CASSKTGYATEAFF
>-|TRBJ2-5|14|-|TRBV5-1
TGCGCCAGCAGCTTGGACAGGGAAGGTGAGACCCAGTACTTC
CASSLDREGETQYF
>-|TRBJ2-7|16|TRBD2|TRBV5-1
TGCGCCAGCAGCTTGGAGCCGGGACTAGCGATATACGAGCAGTACTTC
CASSLEPGLAIYEQYF
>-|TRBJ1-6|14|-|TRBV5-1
TGCGCCAGCAGCTTGGCAGGGGATGGATCACCCCTCCACTTT
CASSLAGDGSPLHF
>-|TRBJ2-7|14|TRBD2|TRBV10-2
TGCGCCAGCAGGCTAGCGGGAGGGCCGAGGGAGCAGTACTTC
CASRLAGGPREQYF